Below are 25 T cell receptor beta chains sequenced from a single sample in a study of shared clonotypes between healthy human individuals. TCRdb keeps only in-frame clones here, not all; method: immunoSEQ multiplex PCR. The data show under 850,000 clones, more than 85% seen once. Terminally differentiated effector memory CD45RA+ cells were left out of the naive CD8 fraction, which was CD45RO-negative and positively selected for CCR7. What was sequenced was naive CD8+ T cells sorted from blood. Source of these receptors: a man between 25 and 39 years old in good health.

V gene TRBV18 combines with J gene TRBJ2-7; D is ambiguous. The germline gives CDR1 KGHSH, CDR2 LQKENI. Trimming left V 8 bases short and J 1 base short, with 12 bases between. The CDR3 runs to 13 residues. CDR3 nucleotides: TGTGCCAGCCGACCGGACGGATCCTACGAGCAGTACTTC. Amino acids: CASRPDGSYEQYF.

The chain has TRBV10-3 and TRBJ2-1, with 8 bases that match TRBD2. Germline CDR1 is ENHRY and CDR2 is SYGVKD. This CDR3 comprises 17 residues. After removal of 2 bases from V and 6 bases from J, the junction contained 12 bases not matched to a gene. The CDR3 loop is CAISEVPLADLTNEQFF. CDR3 sequence (DNA): TGTGCCATCAGTGAGGTCCCACTAGCGGACCTCACCAATGAGCAGTTCTTC.

The chain has TRBV2 and TRBJ2-2, with 9 bases fitting TRBD1. Unmatched junction bases numbered 6, after V lost 2 bases and J lost 2 bases. The CDR3 length is 17 residues. Germline-derived CDR1 and CDR2 are SNHLY and FYNNEI. The CDR3 sequence is CASSEMGDRANTGELFF. In nucleotides, the CDR3 is TGTGCCAGCAGTGAAATGGGGGACAGGGCAAACACCGGGGAGCTGTTTTTT.

CDR3 in DNA: TGTGCCAGCAGCCCTGCAGGGGGCGGGGACACAGATACGCAGTATTTT. It specifies CASSPAGGGDTDTQYF. The V and J genes are TRBV11-2 and TRBJ2-3; 8 bases fit TRBD1. After removal of 5 bases from V and 2 bases from J, the junction contained 9 bases not matched to a gene. In germline, CDR1 is SGHAT, CDR2 FQNNGV. The CDR3 has 16 amino acids.

J is TRBJ1-4 and V is TRBV27; possible D gene TRBD1, 6 bases. Between the trimmed V and J ends, which lost 2 bases and 0 bases, there was a span of 22 bases. This CDR3 comprises 20 residues. Germline values: CDR1 MNHEY, CDR2 SMNVEV (reference sequence). CDR3 nucleotide sequence: TGTGCCAGCAGTTTAAACGGACAGTTCCCCAGATACGCAACTAATGAAAAACTGTTTTTT. It is translated as CASSLNGQFPRYATNEKLFF.

This chain links TRBV10-3 with TRBJ2-5; 9 bases are a match to TRBD1. Germline V gene data show CDR1 as ENHRY and CDR2 as SYGVKD. The length of the CDR3 is 15 residues. The V segment lost 2 bases and the J segment 5 bases; nucleotides outside the gene matches: 6. DNA for the CDR3: TGTGCCATCAGTGAGAGGGACAGGGTATTTGAGACCCAGTACTTC. This codes for CAISERDRVFETQYF.

This clone was found once. The V and J genes are TRBV25-1 and TRBJ2-5, with 12 bases identical to TRBD2. This CDR3 is 14 amino acids long. V was pared by 6 bases and J by 5 bases, with 4 bases of the junction left unmatched. Germline loops: CDR1 MGHDK, CDR2 SYGVNS. The DNA for the CDR3 is TGTGCCAGCAGGACTAGCGGGAGTGGGGAGACCCAGTACTTC. Encoded protein: CASRTSGSGETQYF.

Details on this clone: Compared with germline, one end of the junction differs, possibly owing to a read error. The rearrangement joins TRBV4-2 to TRBJ1-5; D is uncertain. The germline gives CDR1 LGHNA, CDR2 YNFKEQ. The CDR3 loop spans 17 amino acids. DNA of the CDR3: TGTGCCAGCAGCCAAGTGTCGTCGGCCTTAGGTAATCCGCCCCAGCATTTT. Amino acids: CASSQVSSALGNPPQHF.

The CDR3 loop reads CASTERDRYLTNEKLFF. For the CDR3, the DNA is TGTGCCAGTACCGAACGGGACAGATATTTGACTAATGAAAAACTGTTTTTT. The chain uses TRBV19 and TRBJ1-4; TRBD1 matches 7 bases. V trimming: 7 bases; J trimming: 2 bases; junction bases outside the gene matches: 13. CDR3 length equals 17 residues. Germline CDR1 and CDR2: LNHDA and SQIVND (reference sequence). The entire variable domain, with the rest obtained from reference TRBV19 and TRBJ1-4, is as follows: DGGITQSPKYLFRKEGQNVTLSCEQNLNHDAMYWYRQDPGQGLRLIYYSQIVNDFQKGDIAEGYSVSREKKESFPLTVTSAQKNPTAFYLCASTERDRYLTNEKLFFGSGTQLSVL.

Details on this clone: The same CDR3 arises from other DNA sequences in this sample as well. The chain combines TRBV5-1 with TRBJ2-1, with 12 positions matching TRBD2. The germline V gene has CDR1 SGHRS and CDR2 YFSETQ. This CDR3 comprises 17 residues. Trimming removed 0 bases from V and 7 bases from J; junction bases left unmatched: 8. CDR3 loop: CASSLGLAGGPGNEQFF. Written as DNA, the CDR3 is TGCGCCAGCAGCTTGGGTCTAGCGGGAGGGCCGGGGAATGAGCAGTTCTTC.

This clone came up once. This chain uses TRBV27 with TRBJ2-7; a possible D gene is TRBD2 (6 bases). Germline V gene lookup returns CDR1 MNHEY and CDR2 SMNVEV (reference sequence). V gave up 5 bases and J gave up 7 bases, with 18 bases separating them. This CDR3 region has 14 residues. The CDR3 DNA reads as TGTGCCAGCAGTACCTTGGCGGGAAGCCTAGAGCAGTACTTC. This sequence encodes CASSTLAGSLEQYF.

This chain connects TRBV15 to TRBJ2-3; 9 bases are a match to TRBD1. Germline CDR1 LNHNV, CDR2 YYDKDF (reference sequence). Trimming removed 0 bases from V and 2 bases from J; junction bases left unmatched: 6. The CDR3 sequence is 17 residues long. The CDR3 loop is CATSREGRDRDTDTQYF. The CDR3 nucleotides are TGTGCCACCAGCAGAGAGGGGAGGGACAGGGACACAGATACGCAGTATTTT.

This CDR3 reads CASGAGPPTSPIFGELFF. DNA of the CDR3: TGTGCCAGCGGTGCGGGACCTCCCACGTCACCCATTTTTGGGGAGCTGTTTTTT. The V call is TRBV27, the J call TRBJ2-2, with D maybe TRBD2 (6 bases). There are 18 residues in the CDR3. V was trimmed by 8 bases and J by 8 bases, leaving 30 bases between them. CDR1 is MNHEY, CDR2 SMNVEV, per germline (reference sequence).

The chain combines TRBV2 with TRBJ2-1, with D possibly TRBD2 on 6 matching bases. V was shortened by 2 bases and J by 8 bases, with 10 bases between the two germline ends. The CDR3 contains 13 residues. Germline CDR1 and CDR2: SNHLY and FYNNEI. The CDR3 spells CASSESLADEQFF. CDR3 sequence (DNA): TGTGCCAGCAGTGAAAGCTTAGCGGATGAGCAGTTCTTC. The full variable domain, completed using reference TRBV2 and TRBJ2-1, is EPEVTQTPSHQVTQMGQEVILRCVPISNHLYFYWYRQILGQKVEFLVSFYNNEISEKSEIFDDQFSVERPDGSNFTLKIRSTKLEDSAMYFCASSESLADEQFFGPGTRLTVL.

The rearrangement links TRBV6-5 to TRBJ2-7, with 8 nucleotides matching TRBD1. V lost 6 bases and J lost 6; bases outside the gene matches: 7. CDR1 is MNHEY, CDR2 SVGAGI, per germline. The CDR3 spans 13 residues. The CDR3 DNA is TGTGCCAGCAGCCACGGACAGGGCAGCGAGCAGTACTTC. Translating gives CASSHGQGSEQYF.

The chain links TRBV6-4 to TRBJ2-2; maybe TRBD2 (5 bases). The ends were cut back, 8 bases at V and 0 bases at J, with 10 bases in the middle. CDR3 length: 14 amino acids. Germline V gene data show CDR1 as MRHNA and CDR2 as SNTAGT. CDR3 in amino acids: CASQDFPNTGELFF. The CDR3 bases are TGTGCCAGCCAGGACTTTCCGAACACCGGGGAGCTGTTTTTT.

This clone was counted ten times or more. V gene TRBV6-4 combines with J gene TRBJ2-2; tentatively, D is TRBD1 (5 bases). CDR1 and CDR2 from the germline V gene are MRHNA and SNTAGT. This CDR3 comprises 15 residues. Deletions cut 0 bases from V and 0 bases from J, with 5 bases between. The CDR3 is CASSDSDTNTGELFF. The CDR3 region has the DNA TGTGCCAGCAGTGACTCGGACACGAACACCGGGGAGCTGTTTTTT.

This clone was seen once. The chain links TRBV11-3 to TRBJ2-1; 7 bases are a match to TRBD2. V shed 5 bases, J shed 9 bases, and the junction held 16 bases outside the gene matches. Germline lookup yields CDR1 SGHNT and CDR2 YENEEA. The CDR3 spans 16 residues. In nucleotides, the CDR3 is TGTGCCAGCAGCCCCCAGGTGGGGGAGGGGCGAAGTGAGCAGTTCTTC. This gives the protein CASSPQVGEGRSEQFF.

The CDR3 DNA reads as TGTGCCAGCAGTTCTTTCCTCGGGGGCGGGAACTATGGCTACACCTTC. Its protein is CASSSFLGGGNYGYTF. This chain joins TRBV6-5 and TRBJ1-2; the D gene is possibly TRBD1 (6 bases). Germline lookup yields CDR1 MNHEY and CDR2 SVGAGI. The V end was cut by 4 bases, the J end by 2 bases, with 17 bases between. The CDR3 contains 16 residues.

This sequence joins TRBV27 and TRBJ2-7, with 11 bases lining up with TRBD2. Trimming cost V 5 bases and J 6 bases; bases outside gene matches: 6. The germline V gene has CDR1 MNHEY and CDR2 SMNVEV (reference sequence). This CDR3 is built from 14 residues. CDR3 region: CASSLTSGRSEQYF. CDR3 DNA sequence: TGTGCCAGCAGTCTAACTAGCGGGAGAAGCGAGCAGTACTTC.

This clone was found once. V usage is TRBV10-3 and J usage is TRBJ2-1, with TRBD2 matching 9 bases. The CDR3 loop spans 18 amino acids. The ends lost 3 bases at V and 8 bases at J; junction bases unmatched: 17. Per germline, CDR1 ENHRY and CDR2 SYGVKD. In DNA, the CDR3 is TGTGCCATCAGTGACCTCCTTAGGGATAGCGGGAGTAGGGATGAGCAGTTCTTC. It yields the protein CAISDLLRDSGSRDEQFF.

The chain carries TRBV19 and TRBJ2-5, with 8 bases aligning to TRBD2. The germline V gene has CDR1 LNHDA and CDR2 SQIVND (reference sequence). The J segment lost 4 bases and the V segment lost 4 bases, leaving 8 bases of the junction unmatched. CDR3 size: 15 residues. CDR3 protein: CASSTGTRGGETQYF. CDR3 bases: TGTGCCAGTAGTACCGGGACTAGAGGGGGAGAGACCCAGTACTTC.

The rearrangement joins TRBV11-2 to TRBJ2-1, with D unresolved. The V end lost 3 bases, the J end lost 1 base, and 13 bases lay between the germline ends. This CDR3 is built from 16 residues. Germline CDR1 SGHAT, CDR2 FQNNGV. CDR3 DNA: TGTGCCAGCAGCTTCAATTACCAGCCTTCCTACAATGAGCAGTTCTTC. Translated, it gives CASSFNYQPSYNEQFF.

The J gene is TRBJ2-1, the V gene TRBV15; 7 nucleotides align to TRBD2. The junction had 5 bases not matched to a gene; V was cut back by 0 bases and J by 6 bases. The CDR3 spans 15 residues. Germline CDR1 and CDR2: LNHNV and YYDKDF (reference sequence). CDR3 nucleotides: TGTGCCACCAGCAGAGATGCAACTAGCGCCAATGAGCAGTTCTTC. Encoded protein: CATSRDATSANEQFF.

The chain links TRBV7-8 to TRBJ2-2, with 7 nucleotides matching TRBD1. The V segment lost 7 bases and the J segment 4 bases; nucleotides outside the gene matches: 15. The germline V gene encodes CDR1 SGHVS and CDR2 FQNEAQ. There are 17 residues in the CDR3. CDR3 bases: TGTGCCAGCAACAAAGACAAGGACAGGCCATTCACCGGGGAGCTGTTTTTT. This sequence encodes CASNKDKDRPFTGELFF. Complete variable domain (other parts from reference TRBV7-8 and TRBJ2-2): GAGVSQSPRYKVAKRGQDVALRCDPISGHVSLFWYQQALGQGPEFLTYFQNEAQLDKSGLPSDRFFAERPEGSVSTLKIQRTQQEDSAVYLCASNKDKDRPFTGELFFGEGSRLTVL.